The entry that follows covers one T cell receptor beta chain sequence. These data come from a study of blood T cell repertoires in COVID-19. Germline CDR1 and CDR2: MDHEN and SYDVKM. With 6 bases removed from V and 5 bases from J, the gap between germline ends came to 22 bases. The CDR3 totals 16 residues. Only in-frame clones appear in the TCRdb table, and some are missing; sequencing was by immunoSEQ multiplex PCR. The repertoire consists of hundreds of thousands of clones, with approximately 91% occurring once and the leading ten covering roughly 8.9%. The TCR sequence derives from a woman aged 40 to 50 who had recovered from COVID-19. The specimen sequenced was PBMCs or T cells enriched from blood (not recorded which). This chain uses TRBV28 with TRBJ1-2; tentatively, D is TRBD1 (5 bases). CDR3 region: CASRKAGPATSYGYTF. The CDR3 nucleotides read TGTGCCAGCAGGAAAGCGGGACCCGCCACGAGTTATGGCTACACCTTC.